Listed below are T cell receptor beta chains from one sample, sequenced in a study of cytomegalovirus exposure and HLA in healthy donors. Profiled with immunoSEQ multiplex PCR; TCRdb holds only in-frame clones, not every one. The sample yields 90,000 to 110,000 clones, 60% to 85% seen once. Material for sequencing was PBMCs. The source is a male donor in good health and CMV-seronegative. Both conserved end residues are part of each CDR3.

>TRBJ2-1|TRBV2
CASRRRLVSYNEQFF
>TRBJ2-2|TRBV21-1
CASSFDTGTSGRSDTGELFF
>TRBJ1-2|TRBV27
CASSSAGTGGNGYTF
>TRBJ2-2|TRBV11-2
CASSPRYGRENTGELFF
>TRBJ2-7|TRBV6-5
CASSDRAVPREQYF
>TRBJ2-3|TRBV5-1
CASSLVTVRYTDTQYF
>TRBJ2-6|TRBV4-1
CASSQLFPGTGGSSGANVLTF
>TRBJ2-3|TRBV27
CASSFRFSGVTDTQYF
>TRBJ1-5|TRBV19
CASSIWGGDQPQHF
>TRBJ2-2|TRBV28
CAGARAGESSGELFF
>TRBJ2-7|TRBV5-5
CASSFGGTGEYEQYF
>TRBJ2-4|TRBV7-9
CASSDVGQVTIAKNIQYF